These 6 T cell receptor beta chains share one sample of origin, sequenced in a study of early T cells in non-severe SARS-CoV-2 infection. MiXCR, applied by TCRdb to the 5' RACE reads, yields one record per CDR3 protein. The sample lists about 52,000 distinct CDR3 sequences; around 8% were seen once. The specimen sequenced was whole blood. These receptor sequences come from an adult who was a healthcare worker with PCR-confirmed SARS-CoV-2 infection or an uninfected control (not recorded which).

Many counts were recorded for this clonotype. This chain joins TRBV7-3 and TRBJ2-5; 8 positions agree with TRBD2. The CDR3 has 15 amino acids. The V and J ends lost 5 bases and 2 bases, in that order; junction bases with no gene match: 7. Germline CDR1 reads SGHTA; CDR2 reads FQGTGA. The DNA of the CDR3 is TGTGCCAGCAGCATTGGACTAGCTCGGCAAGAGACCCAGTACTTC. Protein sequence: CASSIGLARQETQYF.

The table lists this clonotype with many counts. The chain recombines TRBV6-6 with TRBJ2-3; the D is unclear. Trimming took 2 bases from V and 6 from J, leaving 9 bases between them. The CDR3 totals 13 residues. Germline CDR1 reads MNHNY; CDR2 reads SVGAGI (reference sequence). CDR3 sequence: CASSYRASDTQYF. DNA of the CDR3: TGTGCCAGCAGTTACAGGGCGAGCGATACGCAGTATTTT.

This clonotype was detected only a few times. The chain combines TRBV19 with TRBJ1-6, with D unresolved. The CDR3 runs to 14 residues. In germline, CDR1 is LNHDA, CDR2 SQIVND (reference sequence). Trimming shortened V by 10 bases and J by 4 bases, and 14 bases separated the two germline ends. CDR3 loop: CATSLGNYNSPLHF. CDR3 sequence (DNA): TGTGCCACCTCACTGGGGAATTATAATTCACCCCTCCACTTT.

This clonotype occurred many times. The gene calls are TRBV2 and TRBJ1-2; D is undetermined. There are 15 residues in the CDR3. The V end lost 9 bases, the J end lost 6 bases, and 23 bases lay between the germline ends. Per germline, CDR1 SNHLY and CDR2 FYNNEI. For the CDR3, the DNA is TGTGCCAGAAGCCTGGACGGACGGCCCGGGAATGGCTACACCTTC. It is translated as CARSLDGRPGNGYTF.

This clonotype was counted ten times or more. V usage is TRBV5-1 and J usage is TRBJ2-3; D gene uncertain. V was clipped by 2 bases and J by 1 base, with 11 bases between them. The germline CDR1 and CDR2 sequences are SGHRS and YFSETQ. CDR3 length equals 15 residues. The CDR3 region has the DNA TGCGCCAGCAGCTTTATCTCTTTAGGCACAGATACGCAGTATTTT. Its protein is CASSFISLGTDTQYF.

As for this clonotype: With a much larger clone just one base away, this may be a read error. The J gene is TRBJ1-6, the V gene TRBV7-9; unclear D gene. Germline assignment: CDR1 SEHNR and CDR2 FQNEAQ (reference sequence). This CDR3 has 12 amino acids. The chain's CDR3 is CASSFGNSSLHF. The CDR3, as DNA: TGTGCCAGCAGCTTCGGAAATTCATCCCTCCACTTT.